The next 9 T cell receptor beta chains were all read from a single sample in a study of blood T cell repertoires in COVID-19. TCRdb's copy holds only in-frame clones and misses some; the assay was immunoSEQ multiplex PCR. This table has 100,000 to 150,000 clones, around 86% appearing once. The sequenced sample was peripheral blood. The receptors stem from a woman at least 80 years old with acute or convalescent COVID-19.

This chain joins TRBV11-2 and TRBJ1-4, with D possibly being TRBD1 (5 bases). The CDR3 has 17 residues. Germline CDR1 is SGHAT and CDR2 is FQNNGV. The V end lost 0 bases, the J end lost 8 bases, and 19 bases lay between the germline ends. The CDR3 loop is CASSLDGGGGIQEKLFF. The CDR3 DNA reads as TGTGCCAGCAGCTTAGATGGGGGGGGAGGAATTCAGGAAAAACTGTTTTTT.

The V gene is TRBV18, the J gene TRBJ1-1; 8 bases are shared with TRBD1. The germline V gene encodes CDR1 KGHSH and CDR2 LQKENI. Trimming removed 2 bases from V and 4 bases from J; junction bases left unmatched: 9. This CDR3 has 16 residues. CDR3 bases: TGTGCCAGCTCACCAGAACCCGCCGACAGGGGCACTGAAGCTTTCTTT. This gives the protein CASSPEPADRGTEAFF.

The genes are TRBV3-1 (or the pseudogene TRBV3-2) and TRBJ1-5; D unresolved. This CDR3 is built from 14 residues. Between the trimmed V and J ends, which lost 1 base and 4 bases, there was a span of 8 bases. Germline CDR1 LGHDT, CDR2 YNNKEL (reference sequence). CDR3 sequence (DNA): TGTGCCAGCAGCCAAGCTAGGTCGAATCAGCCCCAGCATTTT. Amino acids: CASSQARSNQPQHF.

The J gene is TRBJ1-6, the V gene TRBV2; D not resolved. Trimming removed 4 bases from V and 8 bases from J, with 9 bases in between. Germline lookup yields CDR1 SNHLY and CDR2 FYNNEI. The CDR3 spans 13 residues. The CDR3 spells CASSGRRDSPLHF. The CDR3 nucleotides are TGTGCCAGCAGTGGCCGTCGGGATTCACCCCTCCACTTT.

This clone was observed a single time. The chain is built from TRBV4-3 and TRBJ1-5; 10 nucleotides line up with TRBD1. CDR1 is LGHNA and CDR2 is YSLEER in the germline V gene. The length of the CDR3 is 16 residues. The V gene end was trimmed by 0 bases and the J gene end by 6 bases; junction bases not matched to a gene: 5. CDR3 in amino acids: CASSQETGGWGQPQHF. In nucleotides, the CDR3 is TGCGCCAGCAGCCAAGAGACAGGGGGCTGGGGTCAGCCCCAGCATTTT.

The chain combines TRBV4-1 with TRBJ1-4, with 9 positions matching TRBD1. The CDR3 has 16 residues. Germline V gene lookup returns CDR1 MGHRA and CDR2 YSYEKL. The junction had 3 bases not matched to a gene; V was cut back by 4 bases and J by 0 bases. The CDR3 region is CASSPGQGTTNEKLFF. CDR3 bases: TGCGCCAGCAGCCCCGGACAGGGGACAACTAATGAAAAACTGTTTTTT.

The count of this clone is one. The chain is built from TRBV7-3 and TRBJ1-6; D is possibly TRBD1 (5 bases). V was clipped by 6 bases and J by 7 bases, with 10 bases between them. Germline-derived CDR1 and CDR2 are SGHTA and FQGTGA. This CDR3 region has 13 residues. The CDR3, as DNA: TGTGCCAGCAGTGCGGGGGTCAATTCACCCCTCCACTTT. It is translated as CASSAGVNSPLHF.

The CDR3 loop is CASQRGIGDTQYF. The DNA of the CDR3 is TGTGCCAGCCAGCGGGGGATAGGAGATACGCAGTATTTT. V and J are TRBV28 and TRBJ2-3; 8 nucleotides align to TRBD2. Germline CDR1 MDHEN, CDR2 SYDVKM. There are 13 residues in the CDR3. Trimming removed 8 bases from V and 5 bases from J; junction bases left unmatched: 6.

The V and J genes are TRBV4-1 and TRBJ2-1; the D gene is possibly TRBD2 (5 bases). This CDR3 has 11 amino acids. Germline values: CDR1 MGHRA, CDR2 YSYEKL. V lost 5 bases and J 9 bases, leaving 8 bases between the germline ends. The CDR3, as DNA: TGCGCCAGCAGCGTCCGGGGTGAGCAGTTCTTC. It specifies CASSVRGEQFF.